These 25 T cell receptor beta chains were all obtained from the same sample, sequenced in a study of cytomegalovirus exposure and HLA in healthy donors. PCR primers comprised 60 Vbeta and 13 Jbeta primers. Clones were read by immunoSEQ multiplex PCR, and TCRdb kept only the in-frame ones, dropping some. This table has roughly 120,000 clones, over 60% appearing once. Sequenced sample: PBMCs. These receptors were collected from a woman aged 55-70 years in good health and CMV-seropositive.

The genes are TRBV5-1 and TRBJ2-7; 7 bases line up with TRBD2. V lost 0 bases and J lost 0; bases outside the gene matches: 3. The CDR3 extends over 15 amino acids. CDR1 is SGHRS and CDR2 is YFSETQ in the germline V gene. Here the CDR3 reads CASSLVASGSYEQYF. In DNA, the CDR3 is TGCGCCAGCAGCTTGGTGGCTAGCGGCTCCTACGAGCAGTACTTC.

The chain combines TRBV5-8 with TRBJ2-5; 7 positions agree with TRBD1. CDR3 length: 15 residues. After removal of 1 base from V and 6 bases from J, the junction contained 9 bases not matched to a gene. Germline CDR1 and CDR2: SGHTS and YDEGEE. The CDR3 DNA reads TGTGCCAGCAGCTTGAACCGAGGGGGCGAACAGACCCAGTACTTC. This sequence encodes CASSLNRGGEQTQYF.

The chain joins TRBV7-2 to TRBJ1-4; weak D call: TRBD1 (6 bases). V gave up 5 bases and J gave up 8 bases, with 12 bases separating them. Germline V gene sequence: CDR1 SGHTA, CDR2 FQGNSA. This CDR3 contains 13 residues. As DNA, the CDR3 is TGTGCCAGCAGCGCTCGACAGGAGGAAAAACTGTTTTTT. Its protein is CASSARQEEKLFF.

This clone has a handful of counts. The CDR3 DNA follows: TGTGCCAGCAGCCCCCCAATCTATAACTATGGCTACACCTTC. Its protein product is CASSPPIYNYGYTF. This sequence joins TRBV7-2 and TRBJ1-2, with no clear D. This CDR3 is built from 14 residues. Germline V gene data show CDR1 as SGHTA and CDR2 as FQGNSA. V shed 5 bases and J shed 1 base, with 11 bases lying between them.

This chain connects TRBV7-9 to TRBJ2-1; possible D gene TRBD1, 6 bases. V was trimmed by 8 bases and J by 1 base, leaving 9 bases between them. Looked up from germline, CDR1 is SEHNR and CDR2 is FQNEAQ (reference sequence). The CDR3 contains 13 residues. Here the CDR3 reads CASGGQSYNEQFF. The CDR3 nucleotides are TGTGCCAGCGGGGGCCAATCCTACAATGAGCAGTTCTTC.

This clone was counted once. The chain employs TRBV19 and TRBJ1-1, with 12 bases aligning to TRBD1. The V segment lost 5 bases and the J segment 0 bases; nucleotides outside the gene matches: 4. The length of the CDR3 is 16 residues. Germline V gene sequence: CDR1 LNHDA, CDR2 SQIVND (reference sequence). CDR3 DNA sequence: TGTGCCAGTAGTGTCGGGACAGGGGGCATGAACACTGAAGCTTTCTTT. It codes for CASSVGTGGMNTEAFF.

The genes are TRBV7-9 and TRBJ2-1; 8 positions match TRBD2. Germline V gives CDR1 SEHNR, CDR2 FQNEAQ (reference sequence). The trim removed 5 bases at V and 7 bases at J, leaving 16 bases unmatched. The CDR3 consists of 17 residues. Written as DNA, the CDR3 is TGTGCCAGCAGCCCCCTCGGATGGCGGGGGGTCGAGAATGAGCAGTTCTTC. This sequence encodes CASSPLGWRGVENEQFF.

The V gene is TRBV27, the J gene TRBJ2-7, with 10 bases fitting TRBD2. V shed 2 bases and J 3 bases; nucleotides not matched to a gene: 4. The CDR3 is 15 amino acids. The germline V gene has CDR1 MNHEY and CDR2 SMNVEV (reference sequence). CDR3 DNA: TGTGCCAGCAGTTTACTAGCGGGAGTTGACTACGAGCAGTACTTC. Translation: CASSLLAGVDYEQYF.

The rearrangement uses TRBV27 and TRBJ1-2; D is undetermined. V was pared by 5 bases and J by 9 bases, with 16 bases between. The CDR3 contains 13 residues. The germline V gene has CDR1 MNHEY and CDR2 SMNVEV (reference sequence). CDR3 sequence: CASSPDRVASYTF. Here the CDR3 DNA reads TGTGCCAGCAGTCCCGATCGGGTAGCAAGCTACACCTTC.

This clone has only one observation. The gene calls are TRBV5-4 and TRBJ2-3; D possibly corresponds to TRBD2 (6 bases). CDR1 and CDR2 from the germline V gene are SGHNT and YYREEE (reference sequence). Trimming pared 2 bases from V and 6 bases from J, leaving 16 bases between. This CDR3 is 15 amino acids long. The chain's CDR3 is CASSLAGGYLDTQYF. DNA of the CDR3: TGTGCCAGCAGCTTAGCGGGTGGGTACTTGGATACGCAGTATTTT.

The chain has TRBV2 and TRBJ1-5; D is perhaps TRBD1 (6 bases). There are 13 residues in the CDR3. Trimming cost V 6 bases and J 2 bases, with 8 bases left between them. Germline-derived CDR1 and CDR2 are SNHLY and FYNNEI. CDR3 sequence reads: CASSRQGNQPQHF. DNA for the CDR3: TGTGCCAGCAGCCGACAGGGCAATCAGCCCCAGCATTTT.

This clone was seen a few times. This chain links TRBV5-1 with TRBJ1-1, with D possibly matching TRBD1 (6 bases). V was shortened by 4 bases and J by 7 bases, with 17 bases between the two germline ends. This CDR3 has 14 amino acids. CDR1 is SGHRS, CDR2 YFSETQ, per germline. The CDR3 is CASSPWAEDSEAFF. The DNA of the CDR3 is TGCGCCAGCAGCCCATGGGCGGAGGACAGTGAAGCTTTCTTT.

The V and J genes are TRBV7-2 and TRBJ2-2; 8 nucleotides line up with TRBD2. In germline, CDR1 is SGHTA, CDR2 FQGNSA. CDR3 length: 14 amino acids. The trim removed 5 bases at V and 6 bases at J, leaving 5 bases unmatched. CDR3 nucleotide sequence: TGTGCCAGCAGCCCGGGACTAGGCGCCGGGGAGCTGTTTTTT. It translates to CASSPGLGAGELFF. The complete variable domain, with remaining parts taken from reference TRBV7-2 and TRBJ2-2, reads GAGVSQSPSNKVTEKGKDVELRCDPISGHTALYWYRQSLGQGLEFLIYFQGNSAPDKSGLPSDRFSAERTGGSVSTLTIQRTQQEDSAVYLCASSPGLGAGELFFGEGSRLTVL.

The V and J genes are TRBV19 and TRBJ1-4; D is possibly TRBD1 (6 bases). In germline, CDR1 is LNHDA, CDR2 SQIVND (reference sequence). Trimming left V 5 bases short and J 5 bases short, with 9 bases between. This CDR3 is built from 13 residues. The CDR3 loop is CASSDRTNEKLFF. DNA of the CDR3: TGTGCCAGTAGTGACAGGACAAATGAAAAACTGTTTTTT.

V is TRBV7-6 and J is TRBJ2-2; D perhaps matches TRBD1 (6 bases). V lost 3 bases to trimming and J lost 5 bases, with 7 bases between them. Germline values: CDR1 SGHVS, CDR2 FNYEAQ. The CDR3 length is 13 residues. The CDR3 protein is CASSFGQTGELFF. The CDR3, as DNA: TGTGCCAGCAGCTTCGGACAGACCGGGGAGCTGTTTTTT.

This clone showed up just a few times. The V gene is TRBV29-1, the J gene TRBJ1-1; D is undetermined. V was clipped by 6 bases and J by 0 bases, with 8 bases between them. Germline lookup yields CDR1 SQVTM and CDR2 ANQGSEA. This CDR3 comprises 12 residues. CDR3 sequence (DNA): TGCAGCGTCGGAGGCCTGAACACTGAAGCTTTCTTT. Its translation: CSVGGLNTEAFF.

The chain joins TRBV5-5 to TRBJ2-7, with TRBD2 as a possible D gene (6 bases). CDR1 SGHKS and CDR2 YYEKEE come from the germline V gene (reference sequence). Trimming cost V 1 base and J 6 bases, with 8 bases left between them. This CDR3 spans 12 amino acids. The CDR3 reads CASSLSGGEQYF. In DNA form, the CDR3 reads TGTGCCAGCAGCTTGTCCGGGGGCGAGCAGTACTTC.

The table lists this clone with a few counts. In nucleotides, the CDR3 is TGCGCCAGCAGCTTGGCCAGCTCTGGAAACACCATATATTTT. Translating it yields CASSLASSGNTIYF. The chain recombines TRBV5-1 with TRBJ1-3; no clear D gene. Per germline, CDR1 SGHRS and CDR2 YFSETQ. This CDR3 spans 14 amino acids. Deletions cut 0 bases from V and 0 bases from J, with 4 bases between. Looking up the rest from reference TRBV5-1 and TRBJ1-3 gives the full variable domain: KAGVTQTPRYLIKTRGQQVTLSCSPISGHRSVSWYQQTPGQGLQFLFEYFSETQRNKGNFPGRFSGRQFSNSRSEMNVSTLELGDSALYLCASSLASSGNTIYFGEGSWLTVV.

The chain recombines TRBV5-1 with TRBJ2-1; D is possibly TRBD2 (5 bases). The CDR3 length is 15 residues. CDR1 and CDR2 (germline): SGHRS, YFSETQ. V was cut by 0 bases and J by 7 bases, with 14 bases left in between. CDR3 region: CASSLVKNPGNEQFF. In DNA form, the CDR3 reads TGCGCCAGCAGCTTGGTGAAGAATCCGGGGAATGAGCAGTTCTTC. The whole variable domain, remainder taken from reference TRBV5-1 and TRBJ2-1, is KAGVTQTPRYLIKTRGQQVTLSCSPISGHRSVSWYQQTPGQGLQFLFEYFSETQRNKGNFPGRFSGRQFSNSRSEMNVSTLELGDSALYLCASSLVKNPGNEQFFGPGTRLTVL.

The gene calls are TRBV5-1 and TRBJ1-2; D gene uncertain. Per germline, CDR1 SGHRS and CDR2 YFSETQ. Trimming took off 0 bases at V and 6 bases at J, with 15 bases between the two ends. CDR3 size: 15 residues. CDR3 region: CASSLAGGLRDGYTF. Written as DNA, the CDR3 is TGCGCCAGCAGCTTGGCCGGTGGCCTACGGGATGGCTACACCTTC.

The V call is TRBV7-2, the J call TRBJ1-2; a weak D match, TRBD1 (5 bases). V was trimmed by 0 bases and J by 1 base, leaving 9 bases between them. This CDR3 has 15 amino acids. Looked up from germline, CDR1 is SGHTA and CDR2 is FQGNSA. As DNA, the CDR3 is TGTGCCAGCAGCTTAGCGGAGACAGTTAACTATGGCTACACCTTC. Translated, it gives CASSLAETVNYGYTF. Based on the CDR3 plus reference TRBV7-2 and TRBJ1-2, the full variable domain is GAGVSQSPSNKVTEKGKDVELRCDPISGHTALYWYRQSLGQGLEFLIYFQGNSAPDKSGLPSDRFSAERTGGSVSTLTIQRTQQEDSAVYLCASSLAETVNYGYTFGSGTRLTVV.

This clone was detected once. The chain carries TRBV7-3 and TRBJ1-2; 12 nucleotides align to TRBD1. Germline CDR1 SGHTA, CDR2 FQGTGA. This CDR3 has 14 residues. After removal of 5 bases from V and 7 bases from J, the junction contained 5 bases not matched to a gene. The DNA for the CDR3 is TGTGCCAGCAGCCGGGACAGGGGGCAGGCTGGCTACACCTTC. Translating gives CASSRDRGQAGYTF.

The chain links TRBV28 to TRBJ2-7; D is possibly TRBD1 (5 bases). Germline CDR1 reads MDHEN; CDR2 reads SYDVKM. CDR3 length: 16 amino acids. Trimming took 0 bases from V and 2 from J, leaving 14 bases between them. CDR3 coding DNA: TGTGCCAGCAGTTTATGGGGGTGGGGCACTACCTACGAGCAGTACTTC. This codes for CASSLWGWGTTYEQYF.

This chain joins TRBV7-8 and TRBJ2-2; weak D call: TRBD1 (7 bases). Germline CDR1 and CDR2: SGHVS and FQNEAQ. Trimming shortened V by 4 bases and J by 4 bases, and 13 bases separated the two germline ends. The CDR3 covers 15 residues. For the CDR3, the DNA is TGTGCCAGCAGCTGGGCAGGGGGGAGCACCGGGGAGCTGTTTTTT. Translation: CASSWAGGSTGELFF.

The gene calls are TRBV7-9 and TRBJ2-5; 7 bases are a match to TRBD1. The V gene end was trimmed by 3 bases and the J gene end by 5 bases; junction bases not matched to a gene: 9. There are 15 residues in the CDR3. Germline lookup yields CDR1 SEHNR and CDR2 FQNEAQ (reference sequence). Here the CDR3 DNA reads TGTGCCAGCAGCTTGGTCTCGGGACAGTTGGAGACCCAGTACTTC. Protein: CASSLVSGQLETQYF.